These 32 T cell receptor beta chains share one sample of origin, sequenced in a study of post-analysis software for immune sequencing data. Study-level findings and limits: TRBV segments more frequent in patients than in controls numbered roughly 5 and included TRBV5-6, TRBV5-1 and TRBV20-1.

No antigens are known for them. Included in the TCR beta cDNA libraries were unique molecular identifiers. TCRdb processed the PCR reads anew with MiXCR; each CDR3 protein has one entry. The sample consists of hundreds of thousands of distinct CDR3 sequences, roughly 46% of them appearing once. Sequencing was performed on blood. These receptors were taken from a girl aged 5 to 17 with multiple sclerosis.

This chain uses TRBV7-9 with TRBJ1-1; D gene unclear. CDR3 length: 15 residues. Trimming left V 4 bases short and J 7 bases short, with 19 bases between. From germline, CDR1 is SEHNR and CDR2 FQNEAQ (reference sequence). The CDR3, as DNA: TGTGCCAGCAGCTCCCGCGACGCTCAGGACGGTGAAGCTTTCTTT. Translating gives CASSSRDAQDGEAFF.

The chain recombines TRBV5-1 with TRBJ2-7, with 10 bases identical to TRBD1. Germline loops: CDR1 SGHRS, CDR2 YFSETQ. CDR3 length equals 15 residues. J lost 8 bases, V lost 2 bases, and 10 bases had no gene match. The chain's CDR3 is CASSFFGDRGLKQYF. DNA for the CDR3: TGCGCCAGCAGCTTTTTCGGGGACAGGGGATTGAAGCAGTACTTC.

The chain is built from TRBV5-5 and TRBJ2-5; perhaps TRBD1 as D (5 bases). Deletions cut 0 bases from V and 7 bases from J, with 16 bases between. The CDR3 contains 15 residues. CDR1 and CDR2 (germline): SGHKS, YYEKEE (reference sequence). The CDR3 sequence is CASSLDAGPPGTQYF. The CDR3 nucleotides are TGTGCCAGCAGCTTGGATGCAGGGCCCCCAGGGACCCAGTACTTC.

This clonotype came up once. V usage is TRBV7-9 and J usage is TRBJ2-5; no clear D gene. V was shortened by 1 base and J by 7 bases, with 13 bases between the two germline ends. The CDR3 is 14 residues long. The V gene's germline CDR1 is SEHNR and CDR2 FQNEAQ (reference sequence). CDR3 sequence reads: CASSLVGSAMTQYF. As DNA, the CDR3 is TGTGCCAGCAGCTTAGTAGGTTCAGCCATGACCCAGTACTTC. Full variable domain (remainder filled in from reference TRBV7-9 and TRBJ2-5): DTGVSQNPRHKITKRGQNVTFRCDPISEHNRLYWYRQTLGQGPEFLTYFQNEAQLEKSRLLSDRFSAERPKGSFSTLEIQRTEQGDSAMYLCASSLVGSAMTQYFGPGTRLLVL.

This chain connects TRBV10-3 to TRBJ2-5, with 7 bases matching TRBD2. The CDR3 consists of 15 residues. Germline CDR1 is ENHRY and CDR2 is SYGVKD. Trimming removed 10 bases from V and 5 bases from J; junction bases left unmatched: 16. CDR3 sequence (DNA): TGTGCCACCCAGGGAGGGTCGGATGATGGGGAGACCCAGTACTTC. This gives the protein CATQGGSDDGETQYF.

This clonotype was recorded a few times. V usage is TRBV5-1 and J usage is TRBJ2-7; tentatively, D is TRBD2 (6 bases). Germline V CDR1 and CDR2: SGHRS, YFSETQ. There are 15 residues in the CDR3. The V gene lost 1 base and the J gene lost 6 bases, with 17 bases spanning the gap. CDR3 residues: CASSLLIGEAGEQYF. The DNA for the CDR3 is TGCGCCAGCAGCTTGTTGATAGGGGAGGCGGGCGAGCAGTACTTC.

This chain links TRBV7-8 with TRBJ1-2; 7 positions agree with TRBD1. Germline lookup yields CDR1 SGHVS and CDR2 FQNEAQ. With V trimmed by 1 base and J by 1 base, 6 bases remained unmatched. This CDR3 has 16 amino acids. CDR3 DNA: TGTGCCAGCAGCTTAGTGACTGGGACAGTTAACTATGGCTACACCTTC. Translating gives CASSLVTGTVNYGYTF.

The chain is built from TRBV5-1 and TRBJ1-6; no reliable D call. The CDR3 consists of 14 residues. Trimming took off 0 bases at V and 8 bases at J, with 9 bases between the two ends. The V gene's germline CDR1 is SGHRS and CDR2 YFSETQ. CDR3 bases: TGCGCCAGCAGCTTGGGAGCAGTTGATTCACCCCTCCACTTT. Its translation is CASSLGAVDSPLHF.

This clonotype showed up just a few times. CDR3 nucleotides: TGTGCCACCAGCAGGGGACCACTCTACGAGCAGTACTTC. It encodes CATSRGPLYEQYF. This chain joins TRBV15 and TRBJ2-7; D is tentatively TRBD1 or TRBD2 (5 bases each). CDR3 size: 13 residues. Germline loops: CDR1 LNHNV, CDR2 YYDKDF (reference sequence). V lost 3 bases, J lost 3 bases, and 9 bases lay in between.

V gene TRBV20-1 combines with J gene TRBJ2-3; the match to TRBD1 covers 7 bases. This CDR3 region has 16 residues. Trimming took 0 bases from V and 5 from J; bases not matched to a gene: 11. Germline CDR1 reads DFQATT; CDR2 reads SNEGSKA (reference sequence). Written as DNA, the CDR3 is TGCAGTGCTAGAGATGTACAGGGGCAAGAGGGAGATACGCAGTATTTT. This translates into CSARDVQGQEGDTQYF.

The CDR3 spells CASSQDPLGGSPRETQYF. In DNA, the CDR3 is TGCGCCAGCAGCCAAGACCCCCTGGGTGGCAGCCCTAGGGAGACCCAGTACTTC. The rearrangement uses TRBV4-1 and TRBJ2-5; no firm D call. Germline V lookup: CDR1 MGHRA, CDR2 YSYEKL. Deletions cut 0 bases from V and 5 bases from J, with 22 bases between. CDR3 length equals 18 residues.

A note on this clonotype: Germline and junction disagree at one end, which may indicate a read error. V gene TRBV5-1 combines with J gene TRBJ1-2; 10 positions match TRBD1. The CDR3 covers 16 residues. Looked up from germline, CDR1 is SGHRS and CDR2 is YFSETQ. The CDR3 DNA sequence: TGCGTCAGCAGGCCCCGGGACAGGGGTTTAAACTATGGCTACACCTTC. Translation: CVSRPRDRGLNYGYTF.

The rearrangement links TRBV12-3 or TRBV12-4 to TRBJ2-1, with D maybe TRBD2 (6 bases). V dropped 6 bases and J dropped 12 bases, with 21 bases sitting between them. The CDR3 has 14 residues. Here the CDR3 reads CASRTQAGPGRQFF. For the CDR3, the DNA is TGTGCCAGCAGGACCCAGGCGGGGCCTGGGCGGCAGTTCTTC.

The chain has TRBV27 and TRBJ2-1; 12 nucleotides match TRBD1. The CDR3 totals 16 residues. The germline CDR1 and CDR2 sequences are MNHEY and SMNVEV (reference sequence). V dropped 4 bases and J dropped 10; count of bases not matched to a gene: 11. CDR3 amino acids: CASSSARDRGRREQFF. The CDR3, as DNA: TGTGCCAGCAGTTCCGCCAGGGACAGGGGGCGCAGAGAGCAGTTCTTC.

The chain combines TRBV6-5 with TRBJ1-6, with D unclear. Germline V gene sequence: CDR1 MNHEY, CDR2 SVGAGI. Deletions cut 4 bases from V and 13 bases from J, with 14 bases between. The CDR3 is 13 amino acids. The CDR3 sequence: CASSSNLDLPLHF. CDR3 in DNA: TGTGCCAGCAGTTCGAACCTAGACCTCCCCCTCCACTTT.

The chain is built from TRBV7-9 and TRBJ2-7; the D gene could be TRBD1 or TRBD2 (5 bases each). CDR3 length equals 14 residues. Trimming left V 4 bases short and J 4 bases short, with 14 bases between. Germline V gene data show CDR1 as SEHNR and CDR2 as FQNEAQ (reference sequence). This CDR3 reads CASSSGTVEYEQYF. CDR3 in DNA: TGTGCCAGCAGCTCCGGGACCGTTGAGTACGAGCAGTACTTC.

This clonotype was observed a handful of times. This chain connects TRBV11-2 to TRBJ2-4; D is ambiguous. With the DNA end fitting TRBJ2-7 better, the J assignment may be wrong. The CDR3 contains 13 residues. Germline CDR1 reads SGHAT; CDR2 reads FQNNGV. CDR3 region: CASSPPAASEQYF. CDR3 coding DNA: TGTGCCAGCAGCCCTCCGGCGGCTTCCGAGCAGTACTTC.

The chain has TRBV7-9 and TRBJ2-3; 8 bases match TRBD2. The CDR3 runs to 13 residues. V gave up 6 bases and J gave up 5 bases; unmatched junction bases: 4. CDR1 is SEHNR, CDR2 FQNEAQ, per germline (reference sequence). The CDR3 protein is CASRNTSGDTQYF. The DNA for the CDR3 is TGTGCCAGCAGAAATACTAGCGGAGATACGCAGTATTTT.

This sequence joins TRBV6-1 and TRBJ2-4; D gene ambiguous. The J call may be mistaken, given a closer DNA end match to TRBJ2-7. Per the germline V gene, CDR1 is MNHNS and CDR2 is SASEGT. The CDR3 contains 10 residues. The CDR3 region has the DNA TGTGCCAGCAGTGCGGCCGAGCAGTACTTC. It is translated as CASSAAEQYF.

This clonotype was seen a handful of times. V and J are TRBV2 and TRBJ2-5, with TRBD1 matching 8 bases. Losses at the gene ends were 3 bases for V and 2 bases for J; bases not matched to a gene: 8. The CDR3 covers 16 residues. Germline V gene sequence: CDR1 SNHLY, CDR2 FYNNEI. The CDR3 coding sequence is TGTGCCAGCAGTGAGACCTTAAGGGACAGGCAAGAGACCCAGTACTTC. This codes for CASSETLRDRQETQYF.

The chain combines TRBV20-1 with TRBJ2-4; 7 bases align to TRBD2. The last part of the DNA fits TRBJ2-7 better; the J call may be wrong. Germline values: CDR1 DFQATT, CDR2 SNEGSKA (reference sequence). This CDR3 comprises 14 residues. This CDR3 reads CSARGGTSGYEQYF. The DNA of the CDR3 is TGCAGTGCTCGCGGGGGAACCTCGGGTTACGAGCAGTACTTC.

This clonotype was counted between two and nine times. This chain's CDR3 is CASSLQTGSTEAFF. Here the CDR3 DNA reads TGTGCCAGCAGTCTTCAGACTGGGTCCACTGAAGCTTTCTTT. This chain joins TRBV12-3 or TRBV12-4 and TRBJ1-1; D call uncertain. The CDR3 covers 14 residues. With 5 bases removed from V and 4 bases from J, the gap between germline ends came to 14 bases.

The rearrangement uses TRBV12-3 or TRBV12-4 and TRBJ2-3, with TRBD2 matching 7 bases. This CDR3 spans 15 amino acids. The trim removed 4 bases at V and 1 base at J, leaving 5 bases unmatched. CDR3 DNA sequence: TGTGCCAGCAGTTCATGGGCGGGGGGCACAGATACGCAGTATTTT. Protein product: CASSSWAGGTDTQYF.

CDR3: CASSHNPRDSDNEKLFF. The CDR3 DNA reads as TGTGCCAGCAGCCATAACCCCCGGGACAGTGATAATGAAAAACTGTTTTTT. This rearrangement joins TRBV7-8 to TRBJ1-4; TRBD1 aligns across 7 bases. Germline loops: CDR1 SGHVS, CDR2 FQNEAQ. The CDR3 runs to 17 residues. After removal of 5 bases from V and 4 bases from J, the junction contained 13 bases not matched to a gene.

The chain has TRBV6-6 and TRBJ2-1; 9 nucleotides align to TRBD2. V shed 3 bases, J shed 1 base, and the junction held 7 bases outside the gene matches. Germline V gene sequence: CDR1 MNHNY, CDR2 SVGAGI (reference sequence). The CDR3 contains 17 residues. The DNA of the CDR3 is TGTGCCAGCAGTTATCCAGAGCGGGGGGAGTCCTACAATGAGCAGTTCTTC. This encodes CASSYPERGESYNEQFF.

To note about this clonotype: Sequence at one end of the junction differs from germline and may be a read error. The rearrangement links TRBV12-3 or TRBV12-4 to TRBJ2-3; perhaps TRBD1 as D (6 bases). This CDR3 has 14 amino acids. CDR3 bases: TGTGCCACGGACAGCCTCGGTGGTACAGATGCGCAGTATTTT. It specifies CATDSLGGTDAQYF.

This chain joins TRBV6-1 and TRBJ1-1, with D uncertain. Trimming stripped 6 bases from V and 1 base from J, with 9 bases between. CDR1 is MNHNS, CDR2 SASEGT, per germline. This CDR3 contains 13 residues. The CDR3 DNA reads TGTGCCAGCAGATACGCTTGGAACACTGAAGCTTTCTTT. The encoded protein is CASRYAWNTEAFF.

This sequence joins TRBV29-1 and TRBJ2-1, with unresolved D. Trimming removed 3 bases from V and 4 bases from J, with 7 bases in between. The CDR3 is 12 amino acids. Germline assignment: CDR1 SQVTM and CDR2 ANQGSEA. The CDR3 DNA follows: TGCAGCGTTGAGTTCAAGTACAATGAGCAGTTCTTC. Protein sequence: CSVEFKYNEQFF.

This clonotype was seen only a few times. The J gene is TRBJ2-1, the V gene TRBV6-6, with 12 bases identical to TRBD2. This CDR3 has 16 amino acids. V lost 5 bases and J lost 8; bases outside the gene matches: 10. Germline V CDR1 and CDR2: MNHNY, SVGAGI (reference sequence). In DNA form, the CDR3 reads TGTGCCAGCAGTACTCGGACTAGCGGGGTTCGGGATGAGCAGTTCTTC. Protein: CASSTRTSGVRDEQFF.

This clonotype was found a few times. The chain uses TRBV4-1 and TRBJ2-5, with a tentative D call TRBD2 (5 bases). Deletions cut 0 bases from V and 0 bases from J, with 17 bases between. Germline CDR1 and CDR2: MGHRA and YSYEKL. This CDR3 comprises 18 residues. CDR3 region: CASSQDPPAEAYQETQYF. The CDR3 DNA follows: TGCGCCAGCAGCCAAGATCCTCCAGCGGAGGCTTACCAAGAGACCCAGTACTTC.

The table lists this clonotype with a few counts. The chain links TRBV7-9 to TRBJ2-1, with TRBD2 matching 8 bases. V lost 1 base, J lost 7 bases, and 12 bases stayed unmatched. This CDR3 spans 17 amino acids. Per the germline V gene, CDR1 is SEHNR and CDR2 is FQNEAQ (reference sequence). DNA of the CDR3: TGTGCCAGCAGCTTAGGAGCTAGCGGGCACCCCATGAATGAGCAGTTCTTC. It yields the protein CASSLGASGHPMNEQFF.

In this sample, this clonotype turned up many times. The DNA for the CDR3 is TGTGCCAGCAGCCCTAAGGTGGGGGGTTACAATGAGCAGTTCTTC. It codes for CASSPKVGGYNEQFF. This chain uses TRBV7-7 with TRBJ2-1; D possibly corresponds to TRBD2 (6 bases). Germline CDR1 SSHAT, CDR2 FNYEAQ (reference sequence). CDR3 size: 15 residues. The V end lost 5 bases, the J end lost 4 bases, and 15 bases lay between the germline ends.